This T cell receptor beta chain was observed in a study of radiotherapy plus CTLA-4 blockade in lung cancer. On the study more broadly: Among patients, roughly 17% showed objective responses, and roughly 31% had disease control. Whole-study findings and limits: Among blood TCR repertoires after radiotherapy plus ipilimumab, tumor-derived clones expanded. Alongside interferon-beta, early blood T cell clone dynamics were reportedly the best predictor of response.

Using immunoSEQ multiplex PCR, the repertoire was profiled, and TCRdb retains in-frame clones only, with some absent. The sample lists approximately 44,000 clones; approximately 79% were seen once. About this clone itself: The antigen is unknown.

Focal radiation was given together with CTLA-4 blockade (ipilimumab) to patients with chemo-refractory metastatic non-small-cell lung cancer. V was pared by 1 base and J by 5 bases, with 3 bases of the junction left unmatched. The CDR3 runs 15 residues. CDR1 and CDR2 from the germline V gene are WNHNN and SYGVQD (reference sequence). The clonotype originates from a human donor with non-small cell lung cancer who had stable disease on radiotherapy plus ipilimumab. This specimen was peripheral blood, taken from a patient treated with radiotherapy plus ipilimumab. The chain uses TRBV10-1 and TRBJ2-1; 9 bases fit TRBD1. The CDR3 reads CASSEWGQGNNEQFF. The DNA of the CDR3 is TGCGCCAGCAGTGAGTGGGGACAGGGCAACAATGAGCAGTTCTTC.